This passage covers 15 T cell receptor beta chains from one sample sequenced in a study of blood T cell repertoires in COVID-19. Sequencing was performed with immunoSEQ multiplex PCR; in TCRdb, only in-frame clones are kept and a portion is missing. The sample has about 150,000 clones; 70% to 85% are singletons. The sequencing sample was made of PBMCs or T cells enriched from blood (not recorded which). The source of these receptors is a woman aged 70 to 79 in a cohort exposed to, infected with or recovered from COVID-19 (not recorded which).

This chain uses TRBV7-2 with TRBJ2-7; 7 bases are a match to TRBD1. The CDR3 sequence is 16 residues long. Germline CDR1 is SGHTA and CDR2 is FQGNSA. After removal of 5 bases from V and 0 bases from J, the junction contained 10 bases not matched to a gene. The CDR3 loop is CASSQWDSSLSYEQYF. Here the CDR3 DNA reads TGTGCCAGCAGCCAATGGGACAGTTCCCTCTCCTACGAGCAGTACTTC.

The chain carries TRBV7-3 and TRBJ2-1, with 8 bases identical to TRBD1. Per the germline V gene, CDR1 is SGHTA and CDR2 is FQGTGA. The CDR3 extends over 13 amino acids. With 5 bases clipped from V and 7 bases from J, the junction kept 4 bases outside the gene matches. In DNA form, the CDR3 reads TGTGCCAGCAGCCCAGGGGGCCAGAATGAGCAGTTCTTC. Translation gives CASSPGGQNEQFF.

The V and J genes are TRBV18 and TRBJ2-3; no clear D. The CDR3 length is 16 residues. V was trimmed by 6 bases and J by 2 bases, leaving 18 bases between them. Germline V lookup: CDR1 KGHSH, CDR2 LQKENI. CDR3 sequence reads: CASSPISAENTDTQYF. The CDR3 nucleotides are TGTGCCAGCTCCCCTATCAGCGCCGAGAACACAGATACGCAGTATTTT.

The chain employs TRBV7-3 and TRBJ2-1; 11 nucleotides match TRBD1. Germline V lookup: CDR1 SGHTA, CDR2 FQGTGA. J gave up 0 bases and V 5 bases, and 6 bases lay outside the gene matches. The CDR3 has 17 amino acids. In nucleotides, the CDR3 is TGTGCCAGCAGCGTCACCGGGACAGGGGGCTCCTACAATGAGCAGTTCTTC. It encodes CASSVTGTGGSYNEQFF.

The chain employs TRBV11-2 and TRBJ2-1, with TRBD2 matching 7 bases. V lost 5 bases to trimming and J lost 8 bases; unmatched junction nucleotides: 15. Germline V gives CDR1 SGHAT, CDR2 FQNNGV. The CDR3 is made up of 16 amino acids. The CDR3 DNA reads as TGTGCCAGCAGCCGGGATGGGGCGGGAGCTGTTGATGAGCAGTTCTTC. It encodes CASSRDGAGAVDEQFF.

About this clone: At the DNA level, this CDR3 is encoded by other sequences in the same sample as well. The rearrangement uses TRBV4-1 and TRBJ2-7; 7 nucleotides agree with TRBD2. This CDR3 comprises 15 residues. Germline V lookup: CDR1 MGHRA, CDR2 YSYEKL. V trimming: 0 bases; J trimming: 0 bases; junction bases outside the gene matches: 2. The CDR3 DNA reads as TGCGCCAGCAGCCAAGACGGCGGGAGCTCCTACGAGCAGTACTTC. It specifies CASSQDGGSSYEQYF.

The chain combines TRBV18 with TRBJ2-1, with TRBD2 matching over 11 bases. This CDR3 is built from 16 residues. Looked up from germline, CDR1 is KGHSH and CDR2 is LQKENI. J gave up 7 bases and V 5 bases, and 10 bases lay outside the gene matches. In DNA, the CDR3 is TGTGCCAGCTCATCAAGGGCGACTAGCGGGAAGAATGAGCAGTTCTTC. Its translation: CASSSRATSGKNEQFF.

This clone was observed a handful of times. The chain links TRBV7-2 to TRBJ2-1; maybe TRBD1 (6 bases). V shed 8 bases and J shed 1 base, with 9 bases lying between them. The germline V gene encodes CDR1 SGHTA and CDR2 FQGNSA. CDR3 length: 13 amino acids. The CDR3 DNA follows: TGTGCCAGCCTGGACAGATCCTACAATGAGCAGTTCTTC. Translated: CASLDRSYNEQFF.

The J gene is TRBJ2-1, the V gene TRBV7-2, with a tentative D call TRBD2 (6 bases). The CDR3 runs 13 residues. With 5 bases removed from V and 7 bases from J, the gap between germline ends came to 12 bases. Germline loops: CDR1 SGHTA, CDR2 FQGNSA. The CDR3 loop reads CASSGRLGNEQFF. The CDR3 region has the DNA TGTGCCAGCAGCGGCAGACTAGGGAATGAGCAGTTCTTC.

V and J are TRBV9 and TRBJ2-7; D call uncertain. V lost 4 bases, J lost 2 bases, and 13 bases lay in between. This CDR3 region has 14 residues. Germline V gene sequence: CDR1 SGDLS, CDR2 YYNGEE. DNA of the CDR3: TGTGCCAGCAGCTTCAGTGGGCAGACCTACGAGCAGTACTTC. Its translation: CASSFSGQTYEQYF.

Only one count was recorded for this clone. This chain uses TRBV5-6 with TRBJ2-5; D is perhaps TRBD2 (5 bases). Deletions cut 2 bases from V and 2 bases from J, with 10 bases between. Germline V gene sequence: CDR1 SGHDT, CDR2 YYEEEE. The CDR3 extends over 14 amino acids. This chain's CDR3 is CASSLVPGQETQYF. DNA of the CDR3: TGTGCCAGCAGCTTAGTCCCGGGGCAAGAGACCCAGTACTTC. The variable domain in full, completed from reference TRBV5-6 and TRBJ2-5, reads DAGVTQSPTHLIKTRGQQVTLRCSPKSGHDTVSWYQQALGQGPQFIFQYYEEEERQRGNFPDRFSGHQFPNYSSELNVNALLLGDSALYLCASSLVPGQETQYFGPGTRLLVL.

V gene TRBV7-2 combines with J gene TRBJ1-5; D may be TRBD1 (5 bases). The V end lost 5 bases, the J end lost 0 bases, and 11 bases lay between the germline ends. Germline V lookup: CDR1 SGHTA, CDR2 FQGNSA. The CDR3 is 15 residues long. DNA for the CDR3: TGTGCCAGCAGCCCCCAGGGAACTAGCAATCAGCCCCAGCATTTT. This translates into CASSPQGTSNQPQHF.

The rearrangement joins TRBV18 to TRBJ2-7; no clear D. CDR3 size: 12 residues. Germline V gene sequence: CDR1 KGHSH, CDR2 LQKENI. V was shortened by 6 bases and J by 0 bases, with 6 bases between the two germline ends. The CDR3 region has the DNA TGTGCCAGCTCGGCGGACTCCTACGAGCAGTACTTC. Translating gives CASSADSYEQYF. Based on the CDR3 plus reference TRBV18 and TRBJ2-7, the full variable domain is NAGVMQNPRHLVRRRGQEARLRCSPMKGHSHVYWYRQLPEEGLKFMVYLQKENIIDESGMPKERFSAEFPKEGPSILRIQQVVRGDSAAYFCASSADSYEQYFGPGTRLTVT.

This clone was found once. V usage is TRBV7-2 and J usage is TRBJ1-5, with 7 bases that match TRBD1. Germline CDR1 reads SGHTA; CDR2 reads FQGNSA. J lost 7 bases, V lost 5 bases, and 5 bases had no gene match. The CDR3 has 13 amino acids. CDR3 amino acids: CASSLGQKQPQHF. The CDR3 region has the DNA TGTGCCAGCAGCCTGGGACAGAAGCAGCCCCAGCATTTT. Full variable domain (rest looked up from reference TRBV7-2 and TRBJ1-5): GAGVSQSPSNKVTEKGKDVELRCDPISGHTALYWYRQSLGQGLEFLIYFQGNSAPDKSGLPSDRFSAERTGGSVSTLTIQRTQQEDSAVYLCASSLGQKQPQHFGDGTRLSIL.

V and J are TRBV10-3 and TRBJ2-1, with TRBD1 matching over 9 bases. There are 14 residues in the CDR3. Germline V gene lookup returns CDR1 ENHRY and CDR2 SYGVKD. With 5 bases clipped from V and 6 bases from J, the junction kept 5 bases outside the gene matches. DNA of the CDR3: TGTGCCATCAGTCCCGGGACAGGGTCCAATGAGCAGTTCTTC. This codes for CAISPGTGSNEQFF.